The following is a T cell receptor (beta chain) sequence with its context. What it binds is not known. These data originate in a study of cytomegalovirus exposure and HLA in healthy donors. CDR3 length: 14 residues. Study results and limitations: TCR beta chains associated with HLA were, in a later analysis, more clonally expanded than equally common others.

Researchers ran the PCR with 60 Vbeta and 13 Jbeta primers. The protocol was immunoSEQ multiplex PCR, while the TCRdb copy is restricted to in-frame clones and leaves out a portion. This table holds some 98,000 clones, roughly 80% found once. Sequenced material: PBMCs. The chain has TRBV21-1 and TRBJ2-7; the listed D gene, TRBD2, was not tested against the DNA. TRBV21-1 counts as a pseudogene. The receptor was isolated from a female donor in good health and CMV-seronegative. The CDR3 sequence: CASSIRSAAYEQYF. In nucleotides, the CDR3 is TGTGCCAGCAGCATTAGAAGTGCCGCCTACGAGCAGTACTTC.